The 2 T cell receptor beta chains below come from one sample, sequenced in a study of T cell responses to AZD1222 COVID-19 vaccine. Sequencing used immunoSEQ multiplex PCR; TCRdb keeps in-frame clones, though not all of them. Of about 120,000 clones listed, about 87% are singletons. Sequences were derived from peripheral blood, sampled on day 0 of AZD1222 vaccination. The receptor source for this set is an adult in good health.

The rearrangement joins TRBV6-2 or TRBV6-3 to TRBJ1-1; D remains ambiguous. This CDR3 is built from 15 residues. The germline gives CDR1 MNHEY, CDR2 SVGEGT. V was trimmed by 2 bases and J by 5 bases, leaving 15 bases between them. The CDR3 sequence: CASSYAGPLTTEAFF. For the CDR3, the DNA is TGTGCCAGCAGTTACGCCGGGCCTCTAACGACTGAAGCTTTCTTT.

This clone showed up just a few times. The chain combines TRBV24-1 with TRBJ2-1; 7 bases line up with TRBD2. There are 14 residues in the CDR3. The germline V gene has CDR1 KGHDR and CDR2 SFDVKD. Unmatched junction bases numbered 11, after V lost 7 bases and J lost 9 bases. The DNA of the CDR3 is TGTGCCACCAGCCCGCTTGCTAGGGAGGGTGAGCAGTTCTTC. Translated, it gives CATSPLAREGEQFF.